A selection of T cell receptor beta chains follows, all from one sample in a study of T-cell memory formation after mild COVID-19. Each CDR3 protein is one row after TCRdb ran MiXCR on the 5' RACE reads. The sample contains roughly 250,000 distinct CDR3 sequences, about a sixth of which appear only once. The sequenced sample was PBMCs or a T cell subset sorted from them (not recorded which). The source of these receptors is a young man who had mild COVID-19 (a few samples of this study predate the infection). Cell type and time point are not known. Each CDR3 is given with its conserved first and last residue. Fields, in order: D gene, J gene, clone size, V gene, CDR3 DNA, CDR3 protein. D genes are given only for firm matches. Clone size, where shown, is once, few, many, or a class for clones that have expanded.

TRBD2	TRBJ2-1	.	TRBV20-1	TGCAGTGCTAGGGGGGTAGCGGGGACCTACAATGAGCAGTTCTTC	CSARGVAGTYNEQFF
.	TRBJ1-4	many	TRBV7-2	TGTGCCAGCAGCTCCAGTGTCGCAACTAATGAAAAACTGTTTTTT	CASSSSVATNEKLFF
TRBD1	TRBJ2-1	few	TRBV5-1	TGCGCCAGCAGCCACCGGGACAGGGCCTATGAGCAGTTCTTC	CASSHRDRAYEQFF
TRBD1	TRBJ2-5	few	TRBV9	TGTGCCAGCAGCGCGACAGGGGAAGAGACCCAGTACTTC	CASSATGEETQYF
.	TRBJ2-3	.	TRBV18	TGTGCCAGCTCACCAGACCCAGATACGCAGTATTTT	CASSPDPDTQYF
TRBD1	TRBJ2-5	.	TRBV2	TGTGCCAGCAGAAACAGGGGCGAGACCCAGTACTTC	CASRNRGETQYF
TRBD1	TRBJ2-7	few	TRBV7-2	TGTGCCAGCAGCCATGTTGACAGGGTCGGCTACGAGCAGTACTTC	CASSHVDRVGYEQYF
.	TRBJ1-2	.	TRBV7-9	TGTGCCAGCAGCTTATTGGTAGGGTATGGCTACACCTTC	CASSLLVGYGYTF
.	TRBJ2-1	.	TRBV11-2	TGTGCCAGCAGCTTTCGCCCTCTCCAACATGAGCAGTTCTTC	CASSFRPLQHEQFF
.	TRBJ1-6	.	TRBV20-1	TGCAGTGCTAGAGGAGACCTTAATTCACCCCTCCACTTT	CSARGDLNSPLHF
.	TRBJ1-1	.	TRBV27	TGTGCCAGCAGTTTTGGGGGTATCGGGAACACTGAAGCTTTCTTT	CASSFGGIGNTEAFF
.	TRBJ1-2	few	TRBV12-3/TRBV12-4	TGTGCCAGCAGTTGGTGGGGACGGAGCTATGGCTACACCTTC	CASSWWGRSYGYTF